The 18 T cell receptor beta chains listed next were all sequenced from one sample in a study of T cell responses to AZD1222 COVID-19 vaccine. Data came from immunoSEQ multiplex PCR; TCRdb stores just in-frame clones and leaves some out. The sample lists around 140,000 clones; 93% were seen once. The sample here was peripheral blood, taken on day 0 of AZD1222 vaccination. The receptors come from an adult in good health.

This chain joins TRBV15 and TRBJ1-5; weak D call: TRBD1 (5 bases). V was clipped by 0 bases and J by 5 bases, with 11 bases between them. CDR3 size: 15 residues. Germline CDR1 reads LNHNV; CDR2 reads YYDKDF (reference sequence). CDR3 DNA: TGTGCCACCAGCAGAGATCCGGGGGGACATCAGCCCCAGCATTTT. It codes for CATSRDPGGHQPQHF.

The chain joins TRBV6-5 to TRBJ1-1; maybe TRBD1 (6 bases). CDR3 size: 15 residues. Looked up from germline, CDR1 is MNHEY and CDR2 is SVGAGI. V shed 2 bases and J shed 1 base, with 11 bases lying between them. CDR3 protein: CASSYEWDKNTEAFF. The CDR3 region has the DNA TGTGCCAGCAGTTACGAGTGGGACAAGAACACTGAAGCTTTCTTT.

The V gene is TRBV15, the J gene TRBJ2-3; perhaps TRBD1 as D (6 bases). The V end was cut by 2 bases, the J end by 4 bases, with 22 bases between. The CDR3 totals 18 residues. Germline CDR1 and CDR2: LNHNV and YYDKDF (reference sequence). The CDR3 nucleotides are TGTGCCACCAGCAGAATGGGATCCGGGACATACGTGCCAGATACGCAGTATTTT. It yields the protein CATSRMGSGTYVPDTQYF.

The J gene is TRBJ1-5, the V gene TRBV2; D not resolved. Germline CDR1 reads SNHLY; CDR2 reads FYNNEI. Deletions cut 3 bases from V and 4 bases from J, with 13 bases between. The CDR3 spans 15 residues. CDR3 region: CASSDLLRVNQPQHF. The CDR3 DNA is TGTGCCAGCAGTGACCTCCTGAGAGTGAATCAGCCCCAGCATTTT.

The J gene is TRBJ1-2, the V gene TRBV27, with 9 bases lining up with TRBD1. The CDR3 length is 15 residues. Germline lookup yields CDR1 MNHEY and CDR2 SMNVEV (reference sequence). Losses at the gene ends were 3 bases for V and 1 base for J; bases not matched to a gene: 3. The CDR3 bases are TGTGCCAGCAGTTTCGGGACAGGGCGTAACTATGGCTACACCTTC. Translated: CASSFGTGRNYGYTF.

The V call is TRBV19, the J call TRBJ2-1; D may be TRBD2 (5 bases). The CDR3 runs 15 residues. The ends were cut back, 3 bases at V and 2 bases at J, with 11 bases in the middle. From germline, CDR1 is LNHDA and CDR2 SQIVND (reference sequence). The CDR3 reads CASSIFETTYNEQFF. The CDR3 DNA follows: TGTGCCAGTAGTATTTTTGAGACTACCTACAATGAGCAGTTCTTC. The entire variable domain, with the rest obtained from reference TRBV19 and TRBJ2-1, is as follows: DGGITQSPKYLFRKEGQNVTLSCEQNLNHDAMYWYRQDPGQGLRLIYYSQIVNDFQKGDIAEGYSVSREKKESFPLTVTSAQKNPTAFYLCASSIFETTYNEQFFGPGTRLTVL.

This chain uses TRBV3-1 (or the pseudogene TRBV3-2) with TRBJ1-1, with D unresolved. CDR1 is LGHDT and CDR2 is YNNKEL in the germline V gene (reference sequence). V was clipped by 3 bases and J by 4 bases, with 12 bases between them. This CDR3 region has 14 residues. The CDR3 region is CASSHGVWGTEAFF. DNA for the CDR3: TGTGCCAGCAGCCATGGGGTGTGGGGCACTGAAGCTTTCTTT.

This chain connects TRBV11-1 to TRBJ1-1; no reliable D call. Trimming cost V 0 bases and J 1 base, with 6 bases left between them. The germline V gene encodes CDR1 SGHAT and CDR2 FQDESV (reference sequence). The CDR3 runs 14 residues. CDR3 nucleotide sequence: TGTGCCAGCAGCTTAGCGGTCGGGAACACTGAAGCTTTCTTT. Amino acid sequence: CASSLAVGNTEAFF.

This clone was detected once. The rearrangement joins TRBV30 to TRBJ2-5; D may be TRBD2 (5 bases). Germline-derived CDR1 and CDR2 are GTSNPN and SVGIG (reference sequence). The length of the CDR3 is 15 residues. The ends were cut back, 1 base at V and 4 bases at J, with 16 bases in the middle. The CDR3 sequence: CAWSEAGVGLETQYF. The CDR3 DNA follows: TGTGCCTGGAGTGAGGCCGGGGTCGGCCTAGAGACCCAGTACTTC.

CDR3 DNA sequence: TGTGCCAGCAGCCAAGCTACCCCTAGCACAGATACGCAGTATTTT. It yields the protein CASSQATPSTDTQYF. The J gene is TRBJ2-3, the V gene TRBV3-1 (or the pseudogene TRBV3-2); unclear D gene. The length of the CDR3 is 15 residues. Germline V CDR1 and CDR2: LGHDT, YNNKEL (reference sequence). V dropped 1 base and J dropped 0 bases, with 8 bases sitting between them.

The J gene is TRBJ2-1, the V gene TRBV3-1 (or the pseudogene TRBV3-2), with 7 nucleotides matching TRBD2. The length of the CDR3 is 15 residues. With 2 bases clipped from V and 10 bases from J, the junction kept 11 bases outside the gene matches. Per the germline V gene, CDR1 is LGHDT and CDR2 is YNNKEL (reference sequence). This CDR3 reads CASSQWGGGREEQFF. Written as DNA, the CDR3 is TGTGCCAGCAGCCAATGGGGGGGAGGACGTGAAGAGCAGTTCTTC.

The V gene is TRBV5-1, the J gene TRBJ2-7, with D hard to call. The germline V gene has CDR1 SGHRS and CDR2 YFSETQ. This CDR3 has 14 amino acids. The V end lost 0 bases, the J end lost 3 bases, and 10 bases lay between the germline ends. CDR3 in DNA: TGCGCCAGCAGCTTGGCTCTTGCCAACTACGAGCAGTACTTC. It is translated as CASSLALANYEQYF.

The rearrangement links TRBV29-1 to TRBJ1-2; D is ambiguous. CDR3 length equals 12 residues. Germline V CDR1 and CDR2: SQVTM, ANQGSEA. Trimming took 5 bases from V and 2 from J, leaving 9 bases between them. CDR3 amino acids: CSVRTDNYGYTF. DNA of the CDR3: TGCAGCGTTCGAACAGACAACTATGGCTACACCTTC.

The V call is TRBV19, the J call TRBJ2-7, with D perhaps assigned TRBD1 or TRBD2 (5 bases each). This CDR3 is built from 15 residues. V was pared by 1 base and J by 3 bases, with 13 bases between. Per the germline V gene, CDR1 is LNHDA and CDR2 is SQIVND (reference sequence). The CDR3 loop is CASSIGPGPSYEQYF. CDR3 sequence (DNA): TGTGCCAGTAGTATAGGCCCGGGACCCAGCTACGAGCAGTACTTC.

DNA for the CDR3: TGCGCCAGCAGCTTGGCAGGCAACACAGATACGCAGTATTTT. Protein: CASSLAGNTDTQYF. The V gene is TRBV5-1, the J gene TRBJ2-3; no reliable D call. Germline lookup yields CDR1 SGHRS and CDR2 YFSETQ. This CDR3 comprises 14 residues. V dropped 0 bases and J dropped 2 bases, with 7 bases sitting between them.

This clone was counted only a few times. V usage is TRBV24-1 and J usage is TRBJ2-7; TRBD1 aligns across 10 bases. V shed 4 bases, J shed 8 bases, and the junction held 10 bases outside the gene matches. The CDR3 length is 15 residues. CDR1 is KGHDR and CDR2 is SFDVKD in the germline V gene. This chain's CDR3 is CATSELTGGDEKQYF. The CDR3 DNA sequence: TGTGCCACCAGTGAGTTGACAGGGGGCGATGAAAAGCAGTACTTC.

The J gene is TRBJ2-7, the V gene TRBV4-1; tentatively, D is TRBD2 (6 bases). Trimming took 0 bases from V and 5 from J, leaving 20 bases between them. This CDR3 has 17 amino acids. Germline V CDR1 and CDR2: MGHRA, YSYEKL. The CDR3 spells CASSQEAPGGEGNEQYF. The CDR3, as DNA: TGCGCCAGCAGCCAAGAAGCGCCCGGGGGAGAGGGGAACGAGCAGTACTTC.

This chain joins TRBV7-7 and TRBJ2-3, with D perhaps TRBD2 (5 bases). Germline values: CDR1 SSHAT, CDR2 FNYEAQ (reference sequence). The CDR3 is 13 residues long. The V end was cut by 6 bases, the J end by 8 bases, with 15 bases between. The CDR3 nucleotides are TGTGCCAGCAGTCCCCGGGATGATCTTACGCAGTATTTT. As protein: CASSPRDDLTQYF. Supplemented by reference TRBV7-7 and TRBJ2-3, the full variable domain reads GAGVSQSPRYKVTKRGQDVTLRCDPISSHATLYWYQQALGQGPEFLTYFNYEAQPDKSGLPSDRFSAERPEGSISTLTIQRTEQRDSAMYRCASSPRDDLTQYFGPGTRLTVL.